Shown below are 32 T cell receptor beta chains from a single sample sequenced in a study of T-cell memory formation after mild COVID-19. TCRdb reprocessed the 5' RACE reads with MiXCR, giving one entry per CDR3 protein. The table has fewer than 250,000 distinct CDR3 sequences, 15% seen once. Sample: PBMCs or a T cell subset sorted from them (not recorded which). These receptors were obtained from an adult woman who had mild COVID-19 (a few samples of this study predate the infection). Cell type and time point are not known.

This clonotype was seen a handful of times. This rearrangement joins TRBV24-1 to TRBJ2-1; 16 bases align to TRBD2. The CDR3 loop spans 17 amino acids. The junction had 6 bases not matched to a gene; V was cut back by 4 bases and J by 7 bases. Germline V CDR1 and CDR2: KGHDR, SFDVKD. The CDR3, as DNA: TGTGCCACCAGTGACGGGACTAGCGGGAGGGCCGGGAATGAGCAGTTCTTC. It translates to CATSDGTSGRAGNEQFF.

CDR3 nucleotides: TGCGCCAGCAGCCCTAGGGGGACAGGGACCACTGAAGCTTTCTTT. This encodes CASSPRGTGTTEAFF. V usage is TRBV5-1 and J usage is TRBJ1-1; TRBD1 agrees at 9 bases. J gave up 4 bases and V 4 bases, and 8 bases lay outside the gene matches. This CDR3 comprises 15 residues. Germline V gene lookup returns CDR1 SGHRS and CDR2 YFSETQ.

The chain uses TRBV4-1 and TRBJ2-3; D is ambiguous. Trimming stripped 0 bases from V and 4 bases from J, with 5 bases between. Germline loops: CDR1 MGHRA, CDR2 YSYEKL. The CDR3 is 13 amino acids. The CDR3: CASSQEVADTQYF. As DNA, the CDR3 is TGCGCCAGCAGCCAAGAGGTGGCAGATACGCAGTATTTT.

This clonotype came up many times. V is TRBV9 and J is TRBJ1-3; D perhaps matches TRBD1 (6 bases). This CDR3 contains 15 residues. Trimming removed 4 bases from V and 4 bases from J, with 15 bases in between. Germline lookup yields CDR1 SGDLS and CDR2 YYNGEE. DNA of the CDR3: TGTGCCAGCAGCCCGGGGGGCCAGGGAGGAAACACCATATATTTT. Residues: CASSPGGQGGNTIYF.

CDR3 sequence (DNA): TGTGCCACCAGTGATTTGGGGGATACGCAGTATTTT. Residues: CATSDLGDTQYF. The chain uses TRBV24-1 and TRBJ2-3, with unresolved D. V was clipped by 0 bases and J by 6 bases, with 3 bases between them. This CDR3 comprises 12 residues. Per germline, CDR1 KGHDR and CDR2 SFDVKD.

This chain connects TRBV2 to TRBJ1-2; possibly TRBD1 for D (6 bases). The CDR3 sequence is 16 residues long. Germline CDR1 is SNHLY and CDR2 is FYNNEI. V lost 2 bases and J 1 base, leaving 14 bases between the germline ends. The CDR3 DNA reads as TGTGCCAGCAGTGAAATGCCGGGCAGGGGTAACTATGGCTACACCTTC. This translates into CASSEMPGRGNYGYTF.

This chain connects TRBV12-3 or TRBV12-4 to TRBJ1-1; possible D gene TRBD1, 5 bases. The CDR3 has 14 amino acids. V gave up 5 bases and J gave up 10 bases, with 20 bases separating them. This CDR3 is CASSHERRVRRAFF. Written as DNA, the CDR3 is TGTGCCAGCAGTCATGAACGCAGGGTACGTCGAGCTTTCTTT.

CDR3 amino acids: CASSRPGTGSGELFF. DNA of the CDR3: TGTGCCAGCAGTCGCCCCGGGACAGGGTCCGGGGAGCTGTTTTTT. This sequence joins TRBV28 and TRBJ2-2, with TRBD1 identical over 9 bases. Per the germline V gene, CDR1 is MDHEN and CDR2 is SYDVKM. This CDR3 is 15 amino acids long. J was trimmed by 6 bases and V by 5 bases; bases with no gene match: 7.

At least ten counts were recorded for this clonotype. The rearrangement uses TRBV5-1 and TRBJ2-5; TRBD2 matches at 8 bases. The CDR3 covers 15 residues. V was pared by 0 bases and J by 2 bases, with 3 bases of the junction left unmatched. In germline, CDR1 is SGHRS, CDR2 YFSETQ. The CDR3 region is CASSLDGRGQETQYF. The CDR3 DNA sequence: TGCGCCAGCAGCTTGGACGGGAGGGGGCAAGAGACCCAGTACTTC.

The V call is TRBV7-3, the J call TRBJ2-3; no reliable D call. The V and J ends lost 4 bases and 6 bases respectively, with 11 bases between them. The CDR3 is made up of 13 amino acids. Germline-derived CDR1 and CDR2 are SGHTA and FQGTGA. The CDR3 reads CASSSQVGDTQYF. The CDR3 nucleotides are TGTGCCAGCAGCTCCCAGGTGGGGGATACGCAGTATTTT.

This clonotype has at least ten counts. V gene TRBV6-5 combines with J gene TRBJ2-3; TRBD2 aligns across 9 bases. Germline-derived CDR1 and CDR2 are MNHEY and SVGAGI. V lost 8 bases to trimming and J lost 7 bases; unmatched junction nucleotides: 28. The CDR3 sequence is 20 residues long. The CDR3 is CASQSGGWGPSSGTPNTQYF. The CDR3 coding sequence is TGTGCCAGCCAAAGCGGGGGGTGGGGCCCCTCATCGGGGACCCCAAATACGCAGTATTTT.

This clonotype has more than one count but fewer than ten. The genes are TRBV5-1 and TRBJ1-2; 7 nucleotides match TRBD1. The CDR3 contains 16 residues. Germline CDR1 reads SGHRS; CDR2 reads YFSETQ. After removal of 2 bases from V and 6 bases from J, the junction contained 13 bases not matched to a gene. CDR3 in amino acids: CASSLQGSGVLNGYTF. CDR3 bases: TGCGCCAGCAGCTTACAGGGGTCGGGCGTGTTGAATGGCTACACCTTC.

This clonotype has more than one count but fewer than ten. The chain employs TRBV20-1 and TRBJ1-6, with a weak D call TRBD1 (5 bases). In germline, CDR1 is DFQATT, CDR2 SNEGSKA (reference sequence). The length of the CDR3 is 13 residues. V lost 7 bases and J lost 7, with 14 bases in between. CDR3 in amino acids: CSVRDAGNSPLHF. The DNA for the CDR3 is TGCAGTGTGAGGGACGCCGGGAATTCACCCCTCCACTTT.

This clonotype appeared a few times. The chain recombines TRBV10-3 with TRBJ2-1; 9 bases are shared with TRBD2. The CDR3 contains 14 residues. Germline V CDR1 and CDR2: ENHRY, SYGVKD. J was trimmed by 5 bases and V by 11 bases; bases with no gene match: 10. Here the CDR3 reads CALGERGDNNEQFF. Here the CDR3 DNA reads TGTGCCCTCGGAGAGCGGGGGGATAACAATGAGCAGTTCTTC.

The rearrangement links TRBV5-1 to TRBJ1-2; D remains ambiguous. Trimming removed 0 bases at V and 8 bases at J, with 14 bases between. There are 14 residues in the CDR3. Germline values: CDR1 SGHRS, CDR2 YFSETQ. The CDR3 region has the DNA TGCGCCAGCAGCTTGGAACAGATTTCGGGCGGCTACACCTTC. Translated: CASSLEQISGGYTF.

Of note for this clonotype: One junction end does not reproduce the germline sequence, and a read error may be involved. The V gene is TRBV5-1, the J gene TRBJ2-3, with D possibly being TRBD1 (5 bases). CDR3 size: 14 residues. CDR1 is SGHRS and CDR2 is YFSETQ in the germline V gene. The CDR3 DNA reads TGCGCCAGCCGCTTTCAGGGTGGCACAGATACGCAGTATTTT. Its translation: CASRFQGGTDTQYF. The whole variable domain, filled in from reference TRBV5-1 and TRBJ2-3, reads KAGVTQTPRYLIKTRGQQVTLSCSPISGHRSVSWYQQTPGQGLQFLFEYFSETQRNKGNFPGRFSGRQFSNSRSEMNVSTLELGDSALYLCASRFQGGTDTQYFGPGTRLTVL.

The chain recombines TRBV6-5 with TRBJ2-7; maybe TRBD2 (5 bases). The CDR3 extends over 15 amino acids. Trimming took 4 bases from V and 1 from J, leaving 14 bases between them. Germline-derived CDR1 and CDR2 are MNHEY and SVGAGI. The CDR3: CASSSLGDRSYEQYF. The CDR3 region has the DNA TGTGCCAGCAGTTCCCTCGGGGATAGGTCCTACGAGCAGTACTTC.

The chain joins TRBV30 to TRBJ2-3; 10 positions agree with TRBD1. The V gene's germline CDR1 is GTSNPN and CDR2 SVGIG (reference sequence). The CDR3 length is 18 residues. With 1 base clipped from V and 8 bases from J, the junction kept 18 bases outside the gene matches. CDR3 amino acids: CAWSGGQGIFRRNGTQYF. CDR3 bases: TGTGCCTGGAGTGGGGGACAGGGGATATTCAGGCGCAACGGTACGCAGTATTTT.

This clonotype occurred a few times. The CDR3 DNA is TGTGCCAGCAGCCCCCTTAGCGTGGGACCCACAGATACGCAGTATTTT. It yields the protein CASSPLSVGPTDTQYF. The chain couples TRBV3-1 to TRBJ2-3; perhaps D is TRBD1 or TRBD2 (5 bases each). Trimming removed 4 bases from V and 2 bases from J, with 16 bases in between. Per the germline V gene, CDR1 is LGHDT and CDR2 is YNNKEL (reference sequence). The CDR3 spans 16 residues.

The CDR3 nucleotides read TGTGCCAGCAGCCAAAAAACAGGGGTAGGGACAGATACGCAGTATTTT. It codes for CASSQKTGVGTDTQYF. V gene TRBV4-2 combines with J gene TRBJ2-3, with TRBD1 identical over 7 bases. V lost 2 bases to trimming and J lost 3 bases; unmatched junction nucleotides: 8. Germline-derived CDR1 and CDR2 are LGHNA and YNFKEQ. The CDR3 is 16 residues long.

The table lists this clonotype with a few counts. This chain connects TRBV5-1 to TRBJ2-7, with D maybe TRBD1 (5 bases). CDR1 and CDR2 from the germline V gene are SGHRS and YFSETQ. The ends were cut back, 2 bases at V and 3 bases at J, with 9 bases in the middle. The CDR3 is made up of 13 amino acids. CDR3 DNA: TGCGCCAGCAGCTTTACAGGCCTCTACGAGCAGTACTTC. Its protein product is CASSFTGLYEQYF. Drawing the rest from reference TRBV5-1 and TRBJ2-7, the complete variable domain is KAGVTQTPRYLIKTRGQQVTLSCSPISGHRSVSWYQQTPGQGLQFLFEYFSETQRNKGNFPGRFSGRQFSNSRSEMNVSTLELGDSALYLCASSFTGLYEQYFGPGTRLTVT.

CDR3 bases: TGTGCCAGCAGCCTTACTTCCAGTAACACCGGGGAGCTGTTTTTT. Protein: CASSLTSSNTGELFF. This chain connects TRBV6-5 to TRBJ2-2; D gene ambiguous. Germline CDR1 MNHEY, CDR2 SVGAGI. The CDR3 is made up of 15 amino acids. The germline V and J ends were trimmed by 6 bases and 2 bases, with 13 bases remaining between them.

On this clonotype: This may be a read error, as it is one base from a much larger clone. This chain uses TRBV7-2 with TRBJ2-7; perhaps D is TRBD1 or TRBD2 (7 bases each). The CDR3 consists of 14 residues. Germline V gene sequence: CDR1 SGHTA, CDR2 FQGNSA. The germline V and J ends were trimmed by 2 bases and 6 bases, with 14 bases remaining between them. CDR3 sequence: CASSLLRGGGEQYF. CDR3 DNA sequence: TGTGCCAGCAGCTTACTCAGGGGGGGCGGCGAGCAGTACTTC.

This clonotype was counted many times. The J gene is TRBJ2-7, the V gene TRBV7-9; D unclear. CDR3 length: 11 residues. CDR1 is SEHNR and CDR2 is FQNEAQ in the germline V gene (reference sequence). Trimming removed 1 base from V and 3 bases from J, with 1 base in between. CDR3 region: CASSLDYEQYF. Written as DNA, the CDR3 is TGTGCCAGCAGCTTAGACTACGAGCAGTACTTC.

This clonotype appeared a few times. Here the CDR3 reads CASSLTPLRGGNTDTQYF. In DNA, the CDR3 is TGTGCCAGCAGCTTAACACCACTACGGGGGGGGAACACAGATACGCAGTATTTT. The chain carries TRBV7-3 and TRBJ2-3, with 8 bases lining up with TRBD2. The CDR3 loop spans 18 amino acids. The germline V gene has CDR1 SGHTA and CDR2 FQGTGA. The J segment lost 2 bases and the V segment lost 0 bases, leaving 10 bases of the junction unmatched.

This clonotype was found many times. The chain uses TRBV12-3 or TRBV12-4 and TRBJ1-1, with TRBD1 as a possible D gene (5 bases). The CDR3 runs to 14 residues. V was shortened by 8 bases and J by 1 base, with 14 bases between the two germline ends. CDR3 DNA sequence: TGTGCCAGCTCACCGGGACTTTCGAACACTGAAGCTTTCTTT. This sequence encodes CASSPGLSNTEAFF.

This clonotype was found a few times. V gene TRBV15 combines with J gene TRBJ2-7, with TRBD1 matching 9 bases. This CDR3 spans 15 amino acids. V was clipped by 1 base and J by 1 base; unmatched bases: 2. CDR1 is LNHNV, CDR2 YYDKDF, per germline (reference sequence). In DNA, the CDR3 is TGTGCCACCAGCAGAGCGGGACAGGGATCCTACGAGCAGTACTTC. Its translation: CATSRAGQGSYEQYF.

This clonotype was counted only a few times. The V and J genes are TRBV4-2 and TRBJ2-4, with D unresolved. Per the germline V gene, CDR1 is LGHNA and CDR2 is YNFKEQ. V dropped 0 bases and J dropped 3 bases, with 9 bases sitting between them. The CDR3 sequence is 15 residues long. The CDR3 DNA is TGTGCCAGCAGCCAAGAATCGAGAAGCAAAAACATTCAGTACTTC. Translated: CASSQESRSKNIQYF.

This chain connects TRBV19 to TRBJ2-5; D call uncertain. The CDR3 is made up of 14 amino acids. The V and J ends lost 3 bases and 5 bases respectively, with 13 bases between them. The V gene's germline CDR1 is LNHDA and CDR2 SQIVND (reference sequence). CDR3 nucleotide sequence: TGTGCCAGTAGTATTTCCCTATCCGAGGAGACCCAGTACTTC. It is translated as CASSISLSEETQYF.

The chain links TRBV7-9 to TRBJ2-2; D is tentatively TRBD1 or TRBD2 (5 bases each). The V gene's germline CDR1 is SEHNR and CDR2 FQNEAQ (reference sequence). V gave up 5 bases and J gave up 5 bases, with 15 bases separating them. The length of the CDR3 is 15 residues. As DNA, the CDR3 is TGTGCCAGCAGCCAAGGGGACGGCACGACCGGGGAGCTGTTTTTT. Its protein is CASSQGDGTTGELFF.

DNA for the CDR3: TGCGCCAGCAGCCCCCAGCAGGGGGCAAGGGACACTGAAGCTTTCTTT. Its translation is CASSPQQGARDTEAFF. The V call is TRBV5-1, the J call TRBJ1-1; 8 bases align to TRBD1. V shed 4 bases and J 3 bases; nucleotides not matched to a gene: 11. The CDR3 length is 16 residues. The germline V gene has CDR1 SGHRS and CDR2 YFSETQ.

The gene calls are TRBV2 and TRBJ2-5; the D is unclear. The CDR3 is 12 amino acids. Looked up from germline, CDR1 is SNHLY and CDR2 is FYNNEI. V lost 6 bases and J 5 bases, leaving 10 bases between the germline ends. The CDR3 loop is CASRVLGETQYF. In DNA, the CDR3 is TGTGCCAGCAGGGTCCTGGGGGAGACCCAGTACTTC.